This TCR beta chain is drawn from a study of blood T cells in healthy people across ages. Points from the study as a whole: More naive CD4+ cells and higher diversity marked long-lived donors relative to aged donors.

For this clonotype: Its antigen remains unidentified.

Between the trimmed V and J ends, which lost 1 base and 1 base, there was a span of 12 bases. Germline CDR1 SNHLY, CDR2 FYNNEI. This CDR3 contains 16 residues. Next came a second PCR, run for roughly 6 to 11 cycles, which used a sample-barcoded 5' primer along with a J-beta primer mix. TCRdb independently ran MiXCR on the 5' RACE reads; one entry per CDR3 protein. This table has fewer than 900,000 distinct CDR3 sequences, approximately 50% appearing once. In terms of origin and age, donors were healthy Caucasian individuals from Russia aged about 6 to 90. The receptor was derived from a woman aged 55-75 years in good health. Sequenced sample: blood. The gene calls are TRBV2 and TRBJ2-3, with D perhaps TRBD1 (5 bases). The CDR3 DNA is TGTGCCAGCAGTGAAGTCGGACACCTCGGCACAGATACGCAGTATTTT. Protein: CASSEVGHLGTDTQYF.